Below are 2 T cell receptor beta chains sequenced from a single sample in a study of a mutant IDH1 vaccine in newly diagnosed glioma (dated by TCRdb to 2020 to 2022). Their antigens are not known. The method was the immunoSEQ multiplex PCR assay. TCRdb retrieved this table from immuneACCESS and kept in-frame rearrangements only. Not all clones are present; in checked studies, unresolved V genes account for under half, and no reason is known for the remainder. The sample table records approximately 12,000 clones; around 81% of these occur just once. The ten biggest clones cover over 15% of the sample. Taken with the paper, the label for time point translates to: week 47, end of study. Each vaccine dose was 300 ug of a 20-mer mutant IDH1 peptide in Montanide, given subcutaneously with topical imiquimod. The sequencing used PBMCs, collected from a glioma patient whose treatment included an IDH1 peptide vaccine. These receptors were obtained from a man aged 30 to 39 with glioma.

This clone showed up just once. In nucleotides, the CDR3 is TGTGCCAGCAGCGTAGCATCGGGTCTGGATACGCAGTATTTT. Residues: CASSVASGLDTQYF. V is TRBV9 and J is TRBJ2-3; D is undetermined. CDR3 length: 14 residues. CDR1 and CDR2 (germline): SGDLS, YYNGEE. Between the trimmed V and J ends, which lost 0 bases and 6 bases, there was a span of 11 bases.

This sequence joins TRBV12-5 and TRBJ1-3; D unresolved. CDR1 is LGHNT, CDR2 FRNRAP, per germline. Trimming stripped 8 bases from V and 8 bases from J, with 16 bases between. The CDR3 contains 13 residues. For the CDR3, the DNA is TGTGCTAGTCTCCTGGGCTCGGTGGACACCATATATTTT. Translation gives CASLLGSVDTIYF.